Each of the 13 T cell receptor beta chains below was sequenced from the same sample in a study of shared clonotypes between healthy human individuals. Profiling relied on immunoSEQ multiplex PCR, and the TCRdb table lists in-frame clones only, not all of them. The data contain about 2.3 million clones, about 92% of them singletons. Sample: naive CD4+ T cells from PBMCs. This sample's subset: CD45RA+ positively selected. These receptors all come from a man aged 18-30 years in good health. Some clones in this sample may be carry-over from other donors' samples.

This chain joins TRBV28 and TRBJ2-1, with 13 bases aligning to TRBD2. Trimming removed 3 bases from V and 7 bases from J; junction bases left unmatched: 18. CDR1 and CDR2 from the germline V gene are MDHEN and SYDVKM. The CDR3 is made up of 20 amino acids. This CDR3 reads CASSFRLPTRTSGRRNEQFF. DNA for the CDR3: TGTGCCAGCAGTTTCCGCCTTCCCACCCGGACTAGCGGGAGACGGAATGAGCAGTTCTTC.

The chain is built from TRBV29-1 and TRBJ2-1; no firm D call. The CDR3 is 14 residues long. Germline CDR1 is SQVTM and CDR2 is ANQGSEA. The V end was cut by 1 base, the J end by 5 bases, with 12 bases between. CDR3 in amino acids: CSVEVSHANNEQFF. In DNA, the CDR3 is TGCAGCGTTGAAGTCTCTCACGCAAACAATGAGCAGTTCTTC.

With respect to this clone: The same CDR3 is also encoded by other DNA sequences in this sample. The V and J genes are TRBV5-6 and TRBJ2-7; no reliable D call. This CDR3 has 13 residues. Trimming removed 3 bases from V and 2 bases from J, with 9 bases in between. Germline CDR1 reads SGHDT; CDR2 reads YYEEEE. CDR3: CASSSLAAYEQYF. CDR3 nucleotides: TGTGCCAGCAGCTCTCTCGCAGCCTACGAGCAGTACTTC.

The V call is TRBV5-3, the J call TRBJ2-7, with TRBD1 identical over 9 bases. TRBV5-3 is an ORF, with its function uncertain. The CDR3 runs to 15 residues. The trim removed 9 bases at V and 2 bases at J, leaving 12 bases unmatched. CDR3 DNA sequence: TGTGCCAACACGATCGGGACAGGGAGGCCCTACGAGCAGTACTTC. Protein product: CANTIGTGRPYEQYF.

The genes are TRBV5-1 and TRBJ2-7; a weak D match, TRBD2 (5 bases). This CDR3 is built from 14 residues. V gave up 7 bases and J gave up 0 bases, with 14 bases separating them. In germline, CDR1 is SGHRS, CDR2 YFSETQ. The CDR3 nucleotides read TGCGCCAGCTATGGAGGCCCGAGCTCCTACGAGCAGTACTTC. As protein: CASYGGPSSYEQYF. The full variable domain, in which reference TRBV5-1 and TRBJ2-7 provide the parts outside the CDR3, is KAGVTQTPRYLIKTRGQQVTLSCSPISGHRSVSWYQQTPGQGLQFLFEYFSETQRNKGNFPGRFSGRQFSNSRSEMNVSTLELGDSALYLCASYGGPSSYEQYFGPGTRLTVT.

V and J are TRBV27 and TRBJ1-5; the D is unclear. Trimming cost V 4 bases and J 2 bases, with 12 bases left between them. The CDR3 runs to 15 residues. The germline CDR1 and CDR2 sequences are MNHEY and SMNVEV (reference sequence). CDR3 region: CASSSPSAGNQPQHF. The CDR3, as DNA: TGTGCCAGCAGTTCACCTTCGGCGGGCAATCAGCCCCAGCATTTT.

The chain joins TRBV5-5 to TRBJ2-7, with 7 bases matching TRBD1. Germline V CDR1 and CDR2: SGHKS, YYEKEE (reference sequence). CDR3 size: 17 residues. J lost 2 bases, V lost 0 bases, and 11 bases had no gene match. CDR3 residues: CASSLEIARRGTYEQYF. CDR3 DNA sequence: TGTGCCAGCAGCTTGGAGATCGCCCGCAGGGGGACCTACGAGCAGTACTTC. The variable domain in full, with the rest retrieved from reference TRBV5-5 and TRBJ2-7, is DAGVTQSPTHLIKTRGQQVTLRCSPISGHKSVSWYQQVLGQGPQFIFQYYEKEERGRGNFPDRFSARQFPNYSSELNVNALLLGDSALYLCASSLEIARRGTYEQYFGPGTRLTVT.

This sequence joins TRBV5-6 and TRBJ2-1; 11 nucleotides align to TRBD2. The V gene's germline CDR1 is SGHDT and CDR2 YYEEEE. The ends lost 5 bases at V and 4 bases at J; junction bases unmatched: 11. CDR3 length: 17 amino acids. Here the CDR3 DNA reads TGTGCCAGCAGTTCATATTCGAGGACTAGCGGGTACAATGAGCAGTTCTTC. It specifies CASSSYSRTSGYNEQFF.

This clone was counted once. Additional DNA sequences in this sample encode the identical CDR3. The CDR3 here is CASSPQSSYNEQFF. The CDR3 bases are TGTGCCAGCTCACCACAGAGCAGCTACAATGAGCAGTTCTTC. This rearrangement joins TRBV18 to TRBJ2-1, with D unresolved. The CDR3 is 14 residues long. CDR1 KGHSH and CDR2 LQKENI come from the germline V gene. The V gene lost 1 base and the J gene lost 3 bases, with 7 bases spanning the gap.

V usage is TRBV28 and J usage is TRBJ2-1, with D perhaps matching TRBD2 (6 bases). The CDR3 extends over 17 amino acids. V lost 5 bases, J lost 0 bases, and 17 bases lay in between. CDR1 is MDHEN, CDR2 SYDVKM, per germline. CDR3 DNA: TGTGCCAGCAGTACCCCCGGGACTCCAAGCTCCTACAATGAGCAGTTCTTC. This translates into CASSTPGTPSSYNEQFF.

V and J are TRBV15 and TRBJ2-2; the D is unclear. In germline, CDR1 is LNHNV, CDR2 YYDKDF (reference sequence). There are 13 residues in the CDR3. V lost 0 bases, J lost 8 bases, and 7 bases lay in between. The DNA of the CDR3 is TGTGCCACCAGCAGAGATTGGTCAGGGGAGCTGTTTTTT. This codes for CATSRDWSGELFF.

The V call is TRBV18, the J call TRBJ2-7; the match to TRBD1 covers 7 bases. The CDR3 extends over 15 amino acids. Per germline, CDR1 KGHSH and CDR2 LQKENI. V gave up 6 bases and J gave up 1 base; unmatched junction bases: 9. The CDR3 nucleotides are TGTGCCAGCTCCCCTGACAGGGTACCTTCCTACGAGCAGTACTTC. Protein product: CASSPDRVPSYEQYF.

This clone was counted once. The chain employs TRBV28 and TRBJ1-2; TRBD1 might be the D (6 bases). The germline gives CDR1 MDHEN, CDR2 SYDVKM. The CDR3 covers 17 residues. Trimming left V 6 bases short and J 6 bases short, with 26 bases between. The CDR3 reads CASSHGGWDTTGNGYTF. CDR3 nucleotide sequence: TGTGCCAGCAGCCACGGGGGGTGGGACACCACTGGAAATGGCTACACCTTC.